Following are 20 T cell receptor beta chains from one sample sequenced in a study of T cells in Graves' hyperthyroidism and ophthalmopathy. From RNA transcripts, TCR beta CDR3 regions were amplified. HTBI primers were used for first-round RT-PCR of the TCR CDR3. One entry per CDR3 protein, called by TCRdb with MiXCR from the multiplex PCR reads. Here the sample spans under 650,000 distinct CDR3 sequences, roughly 17% being singletons. Sequences were obtained from blood. The receptor set was obtained from a woman younger than 45 with Graves' hyperthyroidism.

This clonotype was seen more than once but under ten times. The rearrangement joins TRBV6-2 or TRBV6-3 to TRBJ2-5, with D possibly TRBD1 on 5 matching bases. The CDR3 spans 15 residues. The germline gives CDR1 MNHEY, CDR2 SVGEGT. The V and J ends lost 6 bases and 5 bases respectively, with 19 bases between them. CDR3 nucleotide sequence: TGTGCCAGCAGGGAAGCTACAGGTCCAGCGGAGACCCAGTACTTC. Amino acid sequence: CASREATGPAETQYF.

This clonotype was seen at least ten times. J is TRBJ1-6 and V is TRBV28; 9 bases are shared with TRBD1. The CDR3 totals 15 residues. V shed 5 bases and J 12 bases; nucleotides not matched to a gene: 11. CDR1 is MDHEN and CDR2 is SYDVKM in the germline V gene. CDR3 coding DNA: TGTGCCAGCAGTCCGTTCGTACAGGGGGCGAGACCCCTCCACTTT. Encoded protein: CASSPFVQGARPLHF.

This clonotype has only a few counts. This chain links TRBV6-1 with TRBJ1-1; 8 bases agree with TRBD1. Germline CDR1 and CDR2: MNHNS and SASEGT. V gave up 5 bases and J gave up 0 bases; unmatched junction bases: 11. CDR3 length: 17 amino acids. CDR3 residues: CASSSSNRQGMNTEAFF. CDR3 nucleotides: TGTGCCAGCAGTTCTTCAAACCGACAGGGGATGAACACTGAAGCTTTCTTT.

This clonotype occurred many times. The chain is built from TRBV12-3 or TRBV12-4 and TRBJ1-2; 9 nucleotides match TRBD1. V trimming: 6 bases; J trimming: 6 bases; junction bases outside the gene matches: 5. The CDR3 consists of 13 residues. CDR3 amino acids: CASSSTGGHGYTF. CDR3 in DNA: TGTGCCAGCAGCTCAACAGGGGGCCATGGCTACACCTTC.

This clonotype has only a few counts. Written as DNA, the CDR3 is TGTGCCAGCGGAGCGACTGAGACCTCTGGAAACACCATATATTTT. Protein: CASGATETSGNTIYF. J is TRBJ1-3 and V is TRBV7-8; D ambiguous. Germline V lookup: CDR1 SGHVS, CDR2 FQNEAQ. Deletions cut 8 bases from V and 0 bases from J, with 14 bases between. CDR3 length: 15 amino acids.

The rearrangement joins TRBV2 to TRBJ2-1; 9 nucleotides agree with TRBD2. CDR3 length: 16 residues. The V gene's germline CDR1 is SNHLY and CDR2 FYNNEI. Trimming at V came to 7 bases and at J to 2 bases, leaving 9 bases not matched to a gene. CDR3 DNA: TGTGCCAGCATGGATAGCGGGAGTGAACCCTACAATGAGCAGTTCTTC. Translated, it gives CASMDSGSEPYNEQFF. The whole variable domain, filled in from reference TRBV2 and TRBJ2-1, reads EPEVTQTPSHQVTQMGQEVILRCVPISNHLYFYWYRQILGQKVEFLVSFYNNEISEKSEIFDDQFSVERPDGSNFTLKIRSTKLEDSAMYFCASMDSGSEPYNEQFFGPGTRLTVL.

In this sample, this clonotype turned up many times. The rearrangement links TRBV20-1 to TRBJ2-3, with no clear D. Germline values: CDR1 DFQATT, CDR2 SNEGSKA (reference sequence). V lost 8 bases and J 2 bases, leaving 8 bases between the germline ends. The length of the CDR3 is 11 residues. The CDR3 DNA reads as TGCAGTCAGGAGACCACAGATACGCAGTATTTT. This translates into CSQETTDTQYF.

This sequence joins TRBV6-1 and TRBJ2-3; D might be TRBD2 (6 bases). The CDR3 totals 16 residues. Trimming took 4 bases from V and 1 from J, leaving 15 bases between them. The germline V gene encodes CDR1 MNHNS and CDR2 SASEGT. The chain's CDR3 is CASSGVVGEGTDTQYF. The CDR3 DNA is TGTGCCAGCAGTGGGGTTGTGGGGGAGGGCACAGATACGCAGTATTTT.

The chain uses TRBV28 and TRBJ1-2; the D gene is possibly TRBD1 (6 bases). V was trimmed by 2 bases and J by 4 bases, leaving 20 bases between them. The CDR3 extends over 17 amino acids. In germline, CDR1 is MDHEN, CDR2 SYDVKM. CDR3 nucleotides: TGTGCCAGCAGTTTAACGGCGGGAGGGGGGGCGATCTATGGCTACACCTTC. Its translation: CASSLTAGGGAIYGYTF.

This clonotype was seen many times. The chain links TRBV24-1 to TRBJ2-1; 7 positions agree with TRBD2. Germline CDR1 KGHDR, CDR2 SFDVKD. V was clipped by 3 bases and J by 7 bases; unmatched bases: 8. The CDR3 is made up of 15 amino acids. The CDR3: CATSDPRGGLNEQFF. DNA for the CDR3: TGTGCCACCAGTGATCCTCGGGGAGGGTTAAATGAGCAGTTCTTC.

This clonotype was found many times. The junction differs from germline at one of its ends, possibly a read error. The rearrangement links TRBV5-1 to TRBJ2-5; perhaps D is TRBD1 or TRBD2 (6 bases each). CDR3 length: 13 amino acids. Germline V lookup: CDR1 SGHRS, CDR2 YFSETQ. CDR3 in amino acids: CASSLQGGETQYF. The DNA of the CDR3 is TGTGCCAGCAGTTTACAGGGAGGAGAGACCCAGTACTTC.

The sample holds many counts of this clonotype. The chain uses TRBV7-2 and TRBJ2-3, with D unresolved. Germline V gene lookup returns CDR1 SGHTA and CDR2 FQGNSA. The CDR3 is 12 amino acids. The V gene lost 3 bases and the J gene lost 8 bases, with 9 bases spanning the gap. Here the CDR3 reads CASSLMTVTQYF. The CDR3 DNA is TGTGCCAGCAGCTTGATGACGGTTACGCAGTATTTT.

This clonotype was found many times. The chain employs TRBV27 and TRBJ2-1; D might be TRBD1 (6 bases). CDR3 length equals 13 residues. CDR1 MNHEY and CDR2 SMNVEV come from the germline V gene (reference sequence). Trimming left V 2 bases short and J 8 bases short, with 10 bases between. CDR3 in DNA: TGTGCCAGCAGTTTAACAGGGTTGCATGAGCAGTTCTTC. This encodes CASSLTGLHEQFF.

Of note for this clonotype: This could be a read error, since a much larger clone is one nucleotide away. The rearrangement joins TRBV3-1 to TRBJ2-5; 11 bases map to TRBD2. The CDR3 runs to 15 residues. The germline gives CDR1 LGHDT, CDR2 YNNKEL (reference sequence). The CDR3 nucleotides are TGTGTCAGCACCACGGTAGCGGGAGGGGCAGAGACCCAGTACTTC. Its protein product is CVSTTVAGGAETQYF.

In regard to this clonotype: This may come from a read error, since a much larger clone is one base off. The V gene is TRBV11-2, the J gene TRBJ2-5; D may be TRBD2 (6 bases). CDR3 length: 13 residues. Germline V CDR1 and CDR2: SGHAT, FQNNGV. Trimming stripped 3 bases from V and 9 bases from J, with 14 bases between. For the CDR3, the DNA is TGTGCCAGCAGCTTCGGGGGTGAGGAGGCCCAGTACTTC. Its protein product is CASSFGGEEAQYF. The variable domain in full, with the rest retrieved from reference TRBV11-2 and TRBJ2-5, is EAGVAQSPRYKIIEKRQSVAFWCNPISGHATLYWYQQILGQGPKLLIQFQNNGVVDDSQLPKDRFSAERLKGVDSTLKIQPAKLEDSAVYLCASSFGGEEAQYFGPGTRLLVL.

This clonotype was detected ten times or more. The CDR3 nucleotides read TGTGCCAGCAGCTTAGAGCTCAGTCACTCCTACGAGCAGTACTTC. Protein: CASSLELSHSYEQYF. V usage is TRBV11-2 and J usage is TRBJ2-7; D gene unclear. Germline lookup yields CDR1 SGHAT and CDR2 FQNNGV. The CDR3 covers 15 residues. The V and J ends lost 0 bases and 0 bases respectively, with 9 bases between them. Variable domain in full (rest from reference TRBV11-2 and TRBJ2-7): EAGVAQSPRYKIIEKRQSVAFWCNPISGHATLYWYQQILGQGPKLLIQFQNNGVVDDSQLPKDRFSAERLKGVDSTLKIQPAKLEDSAVYLCASSLELSHSYEQYFGPGTRLTVT.

At least ten counts were recorded for this clonotype. The V gene is TRBV5-6, the J gene TRBJ1-1, with a possible D match to TRBD1 (6 bases). CDR3 length: 13 amino acids. The V end was cut by 4 bases, the J end by 4 bases, with 11 bases between. Germline assignment: CDR1 SGHDT and CDR2 YYEEEE. For the CDR3, the DNA is TGTGCCAGCAGCGAGGGACACATCACTGAAGCTTTCTTT. It is translated as CASSEGHITEAFF.

V and J are TRBV5-4 and TRBJ2-7; perhaps TRBD1 as D (6 bases). Germline V lookup: CDR1 SGHNT, CDR2 YYREEE (reference sequence). The CDR3 loop spans 12 amino acids. Between the trimmed V and J ends, which lost 5 bases and 7 bases, there was a span of 13 bases. The CDR3: CASRPTGYEQYF. As DNA, the CDR3 is TGTGCCAGCAGGCCTACAGGGTATGAGCAGTACTTC.

This clonotype was counted many times. This chain joins TRBV6-1 and TRBJ1-1; D not resolved. The germline CDR1 and CDR2 sequences are MNHNS and SASEGT. CDR3 length: 13 residues. V was clipped by 7 bases and J by 5 bases, with 14 bases between them. The CDR3 bases are TGTGCCAGCACCGGACTTGGGGAAACTGAAGCTTTCTTT. As protein: CASTGLGETEAFF.

In the case of this clonotype: Sequence at one end of the junction differs from germline and may be a read error. The V gene is TRBV7-3, the J gene TRBJ1-1; D is uncertain. The germline V gene encodes CDR1 SGHTA and CDR2 FQGTGA. The CDR3 is 17 amino acids. CDR3 DNA: TGTGTCAGCAGCTTAGGGCCAGTAAACCGTGCGAACACTGAAGCTTTCTTT. Its translation is CVSSLGPVNRANTEAFF. The full variable domain, in which reference TRBV7-3 and TRBJ1-1 provide the parts outside the CDR3, is GAGVSQTPSNKVTEKGKYVELRCDPISGHTALYWYRQSLGQGPEFLIYFQGTGAADDSGLPNDRFFAVRPEGSVSTLKIQRTERGDSAVYLCVSSLGPVNRANTEAFFGQGTRLTVV.